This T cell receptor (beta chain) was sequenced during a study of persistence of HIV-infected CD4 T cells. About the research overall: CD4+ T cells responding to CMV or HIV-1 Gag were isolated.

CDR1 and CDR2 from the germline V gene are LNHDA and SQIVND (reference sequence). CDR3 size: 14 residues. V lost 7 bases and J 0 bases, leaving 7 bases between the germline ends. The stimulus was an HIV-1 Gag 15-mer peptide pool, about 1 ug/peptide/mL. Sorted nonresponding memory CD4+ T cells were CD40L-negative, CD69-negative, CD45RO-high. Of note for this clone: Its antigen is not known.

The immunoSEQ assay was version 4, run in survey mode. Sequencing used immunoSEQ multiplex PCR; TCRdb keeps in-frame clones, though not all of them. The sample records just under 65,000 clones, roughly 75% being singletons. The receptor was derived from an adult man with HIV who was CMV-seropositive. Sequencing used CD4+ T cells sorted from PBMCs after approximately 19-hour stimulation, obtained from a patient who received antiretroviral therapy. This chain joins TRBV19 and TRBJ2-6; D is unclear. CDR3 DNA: TGTGCCAGTAATGAAGGCTCTGGGGCCAACGTCCTGACTTTC. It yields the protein CASNEGSGANVLTF.